This T cell receptor (beta chain) comes out of a study of cytomegalovirus exposure and HLA in healthy donors. Study observations and caveats: TRBV6-2, TRBV6-3 and some other V segments were excluded as indistinguishable. A later analysis showed TCR association rates differing by HLA locus, peaking at DRB1 and lowest at HLA-C. Confirmation in vitro established that a few CMV-associated chains were specific for CMV antigens.

The CDR3 runs 16 residues. The germline V gene encodes CDR1 SQVTM and CDR2 ANQGSEA. V lost 6 bases and J 0 bases, leaving 20 bases between the germline ends. A remark on this clone: The target antigen is unknown.

Primers included in the PCR were 60 Vbeta and 13 Jbeta primers. Only in-frame clones appear in the TCRdb table, and some are missing; sequencing was by immunoSEQ multiplex PCR. The sample lists around 130,000 clones; 65% to 80% were seen once. The gene calls are TRBV29-1 and TRBJ1-2; perhaps TRBD1 as D (5 bases). Specimen: PBMCs. This receptor was obtained from a woman in her thirties in good health and CMV-seronegative. The CDR3 is CSVLIGGTSSNYGYTF. DNA of the CDR3: TGCAGCGTCCTGATTGGGGGGACCTCCTCTAACTATGGCTACACCTTC.